This TCR beta chain was identified during a study of cytomegalovirus exposure and HLA in healthy donors. Study findings and constraints: Immune exposure information comprised only CMV serostatus. Most sequenced TCRs were rare (though some public TCRs occurred in many donors).

The PCR was carried out with 60 Vbeta primers and 13 Jbeta primers. TCRdb's table, derived via immunoSEQ multiplex PCR, lists solely in-frame clones and lacks some. The data hold about 81,000 clones, with more than 60% observed a single time. V lost 5 bases and J lost 6, with 20 bases in between. Germline CDR1 SGHNT, CDR2 YYREEE (reference sequence). The CDR3 extends over 15 amino acids. A remark on this clone: Its antigen is not known.

Material for sequencing was PBMCs. The source is a man aged 50 or older in good health and CMV-seropositive. The chain joins TRBV5-4 to TRBJ1-2, with a tentative D call TRBD1 (6 bases). The CDR3 loop is CASRPKGGVSDGYTF. The CDR3 coding sequence is TGTGCCAGCAGACCGAAAGGGGGAGTCTCGGATGGCTACACCTTC.